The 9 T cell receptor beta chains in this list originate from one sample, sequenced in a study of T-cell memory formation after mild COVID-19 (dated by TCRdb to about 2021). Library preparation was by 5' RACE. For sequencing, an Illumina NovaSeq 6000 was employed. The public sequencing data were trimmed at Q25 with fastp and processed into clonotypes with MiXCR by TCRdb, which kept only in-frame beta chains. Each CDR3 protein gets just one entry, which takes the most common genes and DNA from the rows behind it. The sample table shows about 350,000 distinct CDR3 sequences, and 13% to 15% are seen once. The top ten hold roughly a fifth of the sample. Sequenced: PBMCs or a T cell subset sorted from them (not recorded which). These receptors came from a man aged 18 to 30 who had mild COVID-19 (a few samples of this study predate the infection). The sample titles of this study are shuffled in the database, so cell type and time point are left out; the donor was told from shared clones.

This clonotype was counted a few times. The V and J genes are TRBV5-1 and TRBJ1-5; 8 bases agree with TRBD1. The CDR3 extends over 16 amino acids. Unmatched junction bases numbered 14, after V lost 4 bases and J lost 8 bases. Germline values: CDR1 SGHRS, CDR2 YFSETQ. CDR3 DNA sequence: TGCGCCAGCAGCCTAGGACAGGGAAGGAGTACGGAGCCCCAGCATTTT. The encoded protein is CASSLGQGRSTEPQHF.

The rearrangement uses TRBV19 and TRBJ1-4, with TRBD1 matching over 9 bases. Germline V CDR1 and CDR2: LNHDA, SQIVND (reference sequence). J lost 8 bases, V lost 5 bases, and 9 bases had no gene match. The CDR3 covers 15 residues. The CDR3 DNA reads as TGTGCCAGTAGTCTGGACAGGGGCCTCGGAGAAAAACTGTTTTTT. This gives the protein CASSLDRGLGEKLFF.

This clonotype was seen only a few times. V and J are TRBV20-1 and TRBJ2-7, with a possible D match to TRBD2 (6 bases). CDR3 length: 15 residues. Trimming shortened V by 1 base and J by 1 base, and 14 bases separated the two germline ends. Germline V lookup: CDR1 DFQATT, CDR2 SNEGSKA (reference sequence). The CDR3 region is CSARAETSSSYEQYF. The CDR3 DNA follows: TGCAGTGCTAGAGCGGAGACTAGTTCGTCCTACGAGCAGTACTTC.

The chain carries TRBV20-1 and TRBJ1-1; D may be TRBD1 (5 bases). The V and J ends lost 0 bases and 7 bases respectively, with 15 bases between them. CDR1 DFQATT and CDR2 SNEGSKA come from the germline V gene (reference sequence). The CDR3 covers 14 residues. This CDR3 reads CSARDQGAAGEAFF. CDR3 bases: TGCAGTGCTAGAGATCAGGGAGCGGCCGGTGAAGCTTTCTTT.

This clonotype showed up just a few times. The CDR3 loop is CASSLGTGGPWETQYF. DNA of the CDR3: TGTGCCAGCAGCTTGGGAACGGGGGGGCCCTGGGAGACCCAGTACTTC. The rearrangement joins TRBV7-9 to TRBJ2-5, with 8 bases that match TRBD2. This CDR3 contains 16 residues. Losses at the gene ends were 3 bases for V and 5 bases for J; bases not matched to a gene: 11. Per germline, CDR1 SEHNR and CDR2 FQNEAQ (reference sequence).

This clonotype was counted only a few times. This CDR3 is CASSSAGPLTGAGADTQYF. The CDR3 coding sequence is TGCGCCAGCAGCTCGGCTGGACCTTTGACAGGGGCGGGTGCAGATACGCAGTATTTT. The rearrangement joins TRBV5-1 to TRBJ2-3; 8 bases map to TRBD1. This CDR3 has 19 residues. Germline V gives CDR1 SGHRS, CDR2 YFSETQ. With V trimmed by 3 bases and J by 4 bases, 19 bases remained unmatched. Variable domain in full (rest from reference TRBV5-1 and TRBJ2-3): KAGVTQTPRYLIKTRGQQVTLSCSPISGHRSVSWYQQTPGQGLQFLFEYFSETQRNKGNFPGRFSGRQFSNSRSEMNVSTLELGDSALYLCASSSAGPLTGAGADTQYFGPGTRLTVL.

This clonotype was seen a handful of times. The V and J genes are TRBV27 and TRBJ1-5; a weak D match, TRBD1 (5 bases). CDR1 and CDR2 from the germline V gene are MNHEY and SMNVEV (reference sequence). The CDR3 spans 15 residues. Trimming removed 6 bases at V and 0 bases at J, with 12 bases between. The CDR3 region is CASRPGRISNQPQHF. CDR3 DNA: TGTGCCAGCAGGCCGGGACGGATTAGCAATCAGCCCCAGCATTTT.

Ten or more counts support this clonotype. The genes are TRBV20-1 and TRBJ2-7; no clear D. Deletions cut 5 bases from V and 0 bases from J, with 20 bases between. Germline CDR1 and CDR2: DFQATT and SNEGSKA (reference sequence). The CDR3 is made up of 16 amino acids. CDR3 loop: CSAQPDPPSGSYEQYF. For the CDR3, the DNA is TGCAGTGCTCAACCTGACCCCCCTTCAGGCTCCTACGAGCAGTACTTC.

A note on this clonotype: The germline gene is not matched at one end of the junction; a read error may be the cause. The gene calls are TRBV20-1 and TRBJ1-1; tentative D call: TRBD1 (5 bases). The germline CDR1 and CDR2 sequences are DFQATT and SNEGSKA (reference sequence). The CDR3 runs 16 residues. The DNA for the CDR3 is TGCAGTGCCAGAGATCTACGTGGGGGTCTTGGAACTGAAGCTTTCTTT. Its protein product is CSARDLRGGLGTEAFF.